Given below is one TCR beta chain in context. The antigen is undetermined. The CDR3 is made up of 14 amino acids. Germline trimming cut 5 bases from V and 0 bases from J; bases unmatched to any gene: 4. CDR1 is DFQATT, CDR2 SNEGSKA, per germline (reference sequence). TCRdb processed the 5' RACE reads anew with MiXCR; each CDR3 protein has one entry. The sample shows some 92,000 distinct CDR3 sequences, 27% of them seen only once. The data stem from a study of CD8 T cells in ankylosing spondylitis. Study-wide results and caveats: As reported, disease-linked clones showed significant enrichment in matched ankylosing spondylitis synovial fluid. Disease-linked clones proved CD8+ and comparatively uncommon in peripheral blood. Typical of ankylosing spondylitis blood, it appeared, was a TCR beta motif of eight highly homologous variants. Earlier reports found some motif variants in synovial fluid and blood in reactive arthritis.

Sequenced material: blood, either unsorted or a sorted T cell fraction (not recorded which). The sequence derives from a male donor with ankylosing spondylitis or in good health (not recorded which). This rearrangement joins TRBV20-1 to TRBJ2-7; 10 positions match TRBD2. CDR3 bases: TGCAGTGCTGCCCCTAGCGGGAGCTCCTACGAGCAGTACTTC. It encodes CSAAPSGSSYEQYF.